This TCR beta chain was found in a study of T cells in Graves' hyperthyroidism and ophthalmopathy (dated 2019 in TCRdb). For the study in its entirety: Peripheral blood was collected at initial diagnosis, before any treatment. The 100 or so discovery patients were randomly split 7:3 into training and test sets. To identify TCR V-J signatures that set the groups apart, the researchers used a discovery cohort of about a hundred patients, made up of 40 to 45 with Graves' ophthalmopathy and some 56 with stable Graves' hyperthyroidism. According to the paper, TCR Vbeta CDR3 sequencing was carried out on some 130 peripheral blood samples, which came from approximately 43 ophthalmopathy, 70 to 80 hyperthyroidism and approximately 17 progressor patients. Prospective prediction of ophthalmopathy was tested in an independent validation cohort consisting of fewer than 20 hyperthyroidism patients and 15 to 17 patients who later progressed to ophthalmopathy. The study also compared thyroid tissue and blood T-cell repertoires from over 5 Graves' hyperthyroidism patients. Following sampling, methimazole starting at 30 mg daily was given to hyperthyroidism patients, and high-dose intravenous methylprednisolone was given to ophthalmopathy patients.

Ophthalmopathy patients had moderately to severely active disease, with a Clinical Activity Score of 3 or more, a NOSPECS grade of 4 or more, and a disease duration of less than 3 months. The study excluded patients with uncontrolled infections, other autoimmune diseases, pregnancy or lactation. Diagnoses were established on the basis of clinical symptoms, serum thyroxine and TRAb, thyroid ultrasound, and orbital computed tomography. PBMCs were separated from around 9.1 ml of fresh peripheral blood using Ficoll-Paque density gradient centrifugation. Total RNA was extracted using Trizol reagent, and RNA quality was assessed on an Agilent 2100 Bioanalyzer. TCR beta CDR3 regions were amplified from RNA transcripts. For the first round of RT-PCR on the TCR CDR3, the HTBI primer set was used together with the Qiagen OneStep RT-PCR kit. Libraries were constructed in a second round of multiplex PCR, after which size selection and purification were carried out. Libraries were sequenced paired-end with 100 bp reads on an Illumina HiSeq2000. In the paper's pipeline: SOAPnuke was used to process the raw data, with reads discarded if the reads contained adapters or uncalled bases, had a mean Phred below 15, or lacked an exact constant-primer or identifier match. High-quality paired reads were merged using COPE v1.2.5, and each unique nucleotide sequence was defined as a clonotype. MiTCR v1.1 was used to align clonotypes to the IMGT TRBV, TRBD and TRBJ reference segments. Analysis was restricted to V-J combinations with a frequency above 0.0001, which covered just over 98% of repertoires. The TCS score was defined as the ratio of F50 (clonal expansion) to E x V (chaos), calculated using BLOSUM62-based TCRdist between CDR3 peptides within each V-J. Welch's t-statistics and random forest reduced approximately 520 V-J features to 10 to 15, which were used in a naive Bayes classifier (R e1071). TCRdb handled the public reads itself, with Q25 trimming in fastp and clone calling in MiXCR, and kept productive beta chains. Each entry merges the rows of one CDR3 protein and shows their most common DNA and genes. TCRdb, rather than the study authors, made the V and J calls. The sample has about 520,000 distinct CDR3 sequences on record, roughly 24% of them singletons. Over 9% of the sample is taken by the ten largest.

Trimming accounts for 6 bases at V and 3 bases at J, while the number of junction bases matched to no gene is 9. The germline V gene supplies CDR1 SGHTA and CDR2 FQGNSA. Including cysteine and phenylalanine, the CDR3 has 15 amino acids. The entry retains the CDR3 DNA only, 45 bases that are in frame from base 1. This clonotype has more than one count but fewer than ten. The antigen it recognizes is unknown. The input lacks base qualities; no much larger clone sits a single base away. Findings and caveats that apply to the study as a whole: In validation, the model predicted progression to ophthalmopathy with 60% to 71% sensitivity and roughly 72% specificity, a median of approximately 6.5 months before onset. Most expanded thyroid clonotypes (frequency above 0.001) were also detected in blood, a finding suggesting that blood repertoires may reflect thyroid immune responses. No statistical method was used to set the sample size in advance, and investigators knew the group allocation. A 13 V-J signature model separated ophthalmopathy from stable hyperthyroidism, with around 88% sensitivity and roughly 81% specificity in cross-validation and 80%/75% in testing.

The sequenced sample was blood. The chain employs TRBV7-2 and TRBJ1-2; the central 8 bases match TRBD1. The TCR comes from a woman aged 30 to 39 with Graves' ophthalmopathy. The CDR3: CASSHTDRAYYGYTF. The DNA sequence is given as TGTGCCAGCAGTCACACGGACAGGGCGTACTATGGCTACACCTTC. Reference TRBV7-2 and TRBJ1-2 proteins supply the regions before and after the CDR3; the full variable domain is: GAGVSQSPSNKVTEKGKDVELRCDPISGHTALYWYRQSLGQGLEFLIYFQGNSAPDKSGLPSDRFSAERTGGSVSTLTIQRTQQEDSAVYLCASSHTDRAYYGYTFGSGTRLTVV.